Listed here are 3 T cell receptor beta chains from one sample, sequenced in a study of PD-L1 blockade in urothelial cancer. Clones were read by immunoSEQ multiplex PCR, and TCRdb kept only the in-frame ones, dropping some. In the table there are 100,000 to 150,000 clones, more than 75% of which are singletons. Time point specified: peripheral blood 6 weeks after treatment start. The sequencing here drew on PBMCs, taken around atezolizumab (anti-PD-L1) treatment. These receptors were collected from a man aged 45-65 years with urothelial cancer.

The chain couples TRBV9 to TRBJ1-3; 8 bases align to TRBD1. V lost 2 bases, J lost 0 bases, and 7 bases stayed unmatched. The CDR3 runs 17 residues. Germline V gene lookup returns CDR1 SGDLS and CDR2 YYNGEE. The CDR3 DNA reads as TGTGCCAGCAGCGTTTGGACAGGGATTACCTCTGGAAACACCATATATTTT. Translating it yields CASSVWTGITSGNTIYF.

The V gene is TRBV27, the J gene TRBJ1-2; 7 bases agree with TRBD1. Germline CDR1 MNHEY, CDR2 SMNVEV (reference sequence). This CDR3 has 12 residues. Trimming took 8 bases from V and 8 from J; bases not matched to a gene: 8. CDR3 DNA: TGTGCCAGCGCGACAGGGCCGGGGGGCTACACCTTC. It specifies CASATGPGGYTF.

The J gene is TRBJ2-7, the V gene TRBV27; no reliable D call. This CDR3 is 14 amino acids long. V was clipped by 3 bases and J by 0 bases, with 9 bases between them. The V gene's germline CDR1 is MNHEY and CDR2 SMNVEV (reference sequence). This CDR3 reads CASSFTPYSYEQYF. CDR3 bases: TGTGCCAGCAGTTTTACTCCGTACTCCTACGAGCAGTACTTC.